The source of this TCR beta chain is a study of blood T cell repertoires in COVID-19. Looking at the study overall: Sources were T cells, B-cell-depleted T cells, or PBMCs; the material itself was cDNA or gDNA.

TCRdb keeps only in-frame clones here, not all; method: immunoSEQ multiplex PCR. The repertoire includes 68,000 or so clones, about 86% of them detected once, and approximately 4.2% sits in the top ten. CDR3 length equals 14 residues. In germline, CDR1 is MDHEN, CDR2 SYDVKM. V lost 6 bases, J lost 0 bases, and 1 base stayed unmatched. The sequence derives from a man aged 50 or older with acute or convalescent COVID-19. The sample taken for sequencing was peripheral blood. The rearrangement joins TRBV28 to TRBJ2-7; TRBD2 matches at 11 bases. Here the CDR3 reads CASRTSGSSYEQYF. The CDR3 DNA follows: TGTGCCAGCAGAACTAGCGGGAGCTCCTACGAGCAGTACTTC.